This is a list of T cell receptor beta chains from one sample in a study of blood T cell repertoires in COVID-19. Produced via immunoSEQ multiplex PCR; TCRdb's table is partial and in-frame only. The sample includes hundreds of thousands of clones, 70% to 90% of them seen just once. Source material: peripheral blood. Receptors originate from a woman aged 55-75 years with COVID-19, enrolled during active disease. Both conserved end residues are part of each CDR3. A D gene is named only where the DNA matches it firmly. Not every row has a clone size; where given, it reads once, few, many or a size class.

V gene	J gene	D gene	clone size	CDR3 protein	CDR3 DNA
TRBV9	TRBJ2-6	.	.	CASSGPPGLVRGANVLTF	TGTGCCAGCAGCGGCCCCCCGGGACTCGTGCGAGGGGCCAACGTCCTGACTTTC
TRBV19	TRBJ1-3	TRBD1	.	CASSIPGQTGNTIYF	TGTGCCAGTAGTATCCCGGGACAGACTGGAAACACCATATATTTT
TRBV5-1	TRBJ1-3	TRBD1	.	CASSVRTGAGNTIYF	TGCGCCAGCAGCGTACGGACAGGGGCTGGAAACACCATATATTTT
TRBV7-2	TRBJ1-6	TRBD1	once	CASSLRGHYNSPLHF	TGTGCCAGCAGCTTAAGGGGGCACTATAATTCACCCCTCCACTTT
TRBV5-6	TRBJ2-3	.	once	CASSLVGVDTQYF	TGTGCCAGCAGCTTGGTAGGGGTAGATACGCAGTATTTT
TRBV4-1	TRBJ2-5	TRBD2	.	CASSQISGGARETQYF	TGCGCCAGCAGCCAAATTAGCGGGGGGGCGCGGGAGACCCAGTACTTC
TRBV4-1	TRBJ1-2	TRBD1	.	CASSPGQGAFGYGYTF	TGCGCCAGCAGCCCGGGACAGGGGGCATTTGGCTATGGCTACACCTTC
TRBV3-1/TRBV3-2	TRBJ1-2	TRBD1	.	CASSQAGGRRRVDGYTF	TGTGCCAGCAGCCAAGCAGGGGGCCGCCGGAGAGTCGATGGCTACACCTTC
TRBV19	TRBJ1-6	.	.	CASTIGDTYNSPLHF	TGTGCCAGTACCATAGGGGACACCTATAATTCACCCCTCCACTTT
TRBV19	TRBJ2-6	.	.	CASSITPPSVANVLTF	TGTGCCAGTAGTATTACACCACCCTCTGTGGCCAACGTCCTGACTTTC
TRBV7-8	TRBJ1-1	TRBD1	.	CASSLGTGVATEAFF	TGTGCCAGCAGCTTAGGGACAGGGGTGGCCACTGAAGCTTTCTTT
TRBV3-1/TRBV3-2	TRBJ1-5	.	once	CASSQGGGDQPQHF	TGTGCCAGCAGCCAAGGGGGGGGCGATCAGCCCCAGCATTTT
TRBV5-1	TRBJ1-1	.	.	CASSLETGGIAFF	TGCGCCAGCAGCTTGGAGACAGGAGGTATCGCTTTCTTT
TRBV5-1	TRBJ1-4	.	.	CASSLVGGATNEKLFF	TGCGCCAGCAGCTTGGTCGGCGGCGCAACTAATGAAAAACTGTTTTTT
TRBV11-1	TRBJ1-1	.	.	CASSPPTENTEAFF	TGTGCCAGCAGCCCGCCGACAGAGAACACTGAAGCTTTCTTT
TRBV7-9	TRBJ1-2	TRBD1	.	CASSLAEGASYTF	TGTGCCAGCAGCTTAGCGGAGGGGGCTAGCTACACCTTC
TRBV9	TRBJ1-2	.	.	CASSVRGSDYGYTF	TGTGCCAGCAGCGTAAGGGGGTCCGACTATGGCTACACCTTC
TRBV12-3/TRBV12-4	TRBJ1-5	.	.	CASSLGPNQPQHF	TGTGCCAGCAGTCTGGGCCCTAATCAGCCCCAGCATTTT
TRBV9	TRBJ1-1	TRBD1	.	CASSDPVDRGLDTEAFF	TGTGCCAGCAGCGACCCCGTGGACAGGGGGCTGGACACTGAAGCTTTCTTT
TRBV19	TRBJ2-6	TRBD1	.	CASGDRGTGANVLTF	TGTGCCAGCGGGGACAGGGGGACAGGGGCCAACGTCCTGACTTTC
TRBV5-1	TRBJ1-2	.	.	CASSRQIPRDYGYTF	TGCGCCAGCAGCCGGCAGATCCCTCGGGACTATGGCTACACCTTC
TRBV5-5	TRBJ1-5	.	.	CASSGTGLGNQPQHF	TGTGCCAGCAGCGGTACAGGGCTGGGAAATCAGCCCCAGCATTTT
TRBV18	TRBJ2-7	.	.	CASSPVEATEQYF	TGTGCCAGCTCACCAGTTGAGGCTACAGAGCAGTACTTC
TRBV2	TRBJ2-2	TRBD2	few	CASNSGGASGELFF	TGTGCCAGCAACAGCGGGGGGGCCTCCGGGGAGCTGTTTTTT
TRBV5-6	TRBJ1-2	TRBD1	.	CASSLGQGWPYF	TGTGCCAGCAGCCTAGGACAGGGGTGGCCTTACTTC
TRBV11-2	TRBJ2-5	TRBD2	.	CASSLINSGVGETQYF	TGTGCCAGCAGCTTAATTAATAGCGGGGTGGGGGAGACCCAGTACTTC
TRBV18	TRBJ2-7	.	once	CASSPPNEKAAYEQYF	TGTGCCAGCTCACCACCGAACGAAAAAGCGGCGTACGAGCAGTACTTC
TRBV18	TRBJ2-7	TRBD1	.	CASSPGQGNLYEQYF	TGTGCCAGCTCACCAGGACAGGGAAACCTCTACGAGCAGTACTTC
TRBV9	TRBJ2-7	.	.	CASSELGSSYEQYF	TGTGCCAGCAGCGAGTTGGGCAGCTCCTACGAGCAGTACTTC
TRBV19	TRBJ2-2	.	.	CASSITRNTGELFF	TGTGCCAGTAGTATTACAAGGAACACCGGGGAGCTGTTTTTT
TRBV19	TRBJ1-5	.	.	CASKDFYSNQPQHF	TGTGCCAGTAAAGACTTCTATAGCAATCAGCCCCAGCATTTT
TRBV5-4	TRBJ1-1	TRBD1	.	CASSPTGGHTEAFF	TGTGCCAGCAGTCCGACAGGGGGGCACACTGAAGCTTTCTTT
TRBV2	TRBJ1-2	.	.	CASAASYGYTF	TGTGCCAGCGCGGCGTCCTATGGCTACACCTTC
TRBV28	TRBJ1-5	.	.	CASRVQGNQPQHF	TGTGCCAGCAGGGTACAGGGTAATCAGCCCCAGCATTTT
TRBV5-1	TRBJ2-3	TRBD2	.	CASSSSGGLTDTQYF	TGCGCCAGCAGTTCTAGCGGGGGGCTCACAGATACGCAGTATTTT
TRBV5-1	TRBJ2-3	TRBD1	.	CASSLQGARGTDTQYF	TGCGCCAGCAGCTTACAGGGGGCGCGAGGCACAGATACGCAGTATTTT
TRBV5-1	TRBJ2-3	.	.	CASSLVVAGTDTQYF	TGCGCCAGCAGCTTGGTAGTAGCGGGCACAGATACGCAGTATTTT
TRBV19	TRBJ2-3	TRBD2	.	CASSRLAGGIQSADTQYF	TGTGCCAGTAGTAGACTAGCGGGGGGGATACAGTCGGCAGATACGCAGTATTTT
TRBV7-9	TRBJ1-4	TRBD1	few	CASSPGGTGNEKLFF	TGTGCCAGCAGCCCGGGGGGGACAGGGAATGAAAAACTGTTTTTT
TRBV30	TRBJ1-1	.	.	CAWTQAGPISEAFF	TGTGCCTGGACGCAGGCAGGGCCAATATCTGAAGCTTTCTTT
TRBV10-3	TRBJ1-5	.	once	CAISVLGGTNQPQHF	TGTGCCATCAGTGTCCTGGGGGGTACCAATCAGCCCCAGCATTTT
TRBV19	TRBJ1-4	TRBD1	.	CASRKFGTDGGKLFF	TGTGCCAGTAGAAAATTCGGGACAGACGGTGGGAAACTGTTTTTT
TRBV19	TRBJ1-2	TRBD1	.	CASSIQGGGYTF	TGTGCCAGTAGTATCCAGGGGGGTGGCTACACCTTC
TRBV5-1	TRBJ2-2	TRBD2	.	CASSLAAGVPGELFF	TGCGCCAGCAGCTTGGCAGCGGGGGTACCAGGGGAGCTGTTTTTT
TRBV29-1	TRBJ1-1	.	once	CSVEGWDTEAFF	TGCAGCGTTGAGGGCTGGGACACTGAAGCTTTCTTT
TRBV27	TRBJ2-3	.	.	CASSFAGPATDTQYF	TGTGCCAGCAGTTTTGCGGGACCAGCCACAGATACGCAGTATTTT
TRBV6-1	TRBJ1-5	TRBD1	.	CASSDWTGLSNQPQHF	TGTGCCAGCAGTGACTGGACAGGTCTAAGCAATCAGCCCCAGCATTTT
TRBV19	TRBJ2-7	.	.	CASSIAAGVSSYEQYF	TGTGCCAGTAGTATAGCGGCGGGCGTTAGCTCCTACGAGCAGTACTTC
TRBV5-1	TRBJ2-7	TRBD1	.	CASRRDSPSYEQYF	TGCGCCAGCAGAAGGGACAGCCCTTCCTACGAGCAGTACTTC